This TCR beta chain was identified in a study of blood T cell repertoires in COVID-19. Across the whole study: Acute and convalescent COVID-19 specimens originated in the United States, Italy and Spain. PBMCs, B-cell-depleted T cells, or T cells were the source of the cDNA or gDNA that made up the material.

Source study methods: Estimation of nucleated cell counts relied on the amplification of reference gene primers. The repertoire was sequenced with immunoSEQ multiplex PCR; TCRdb's copy has only in-frame clones and lacks some. Clone size and V and J calls were adopted from that table, with D and trimming inferred from the DNA. The repertoire holds about 50,000 clones, about nine tenths seen once, with around 2.2% in the top ten. The CDR3 loop spans 17 amino acids. Germline values: CDR1 SEHNR, CDR2 FQNEAQ (reference sequence). The V segment lost 5 bases and the J segment 4 bases; nucleotides outside the gene matches: 11.

The chain has TRBV7-9 and TRBJ1-2; 12 nucleotides agree with TRBD1. Material: peripheral blood. This clonotype was obtained from a woman older than 75 with COVID-19, enrolled during active disease. Here the CDR3 reads CASSIGLGTGGGYGYTF. The DNA of the CDR3 is TGTGCCAGCAGCATAGGTCTCGGGACAGGGGGCGGCTATGGCTACACCTTC. Combining the CDR3 with reference TRBV7-9 and TRBJ1-2 gives the whole variable domain DTGVSQNPRHKITKRGQNVTFRCDPISEHNRLYWYRQTLGQGPEFLTYFQNEAQLEKSRLLSDRFSAERPKGSFSTLEIQRTEQGDSAMYLCASSIGLGTGGGYGYTFGSGTRLTVV.